These T cell receptor beta chains were read from a single sample in a study of blood T cell repertoires in COVID-19. The method was immunoSEQ multiplex PCR; TCRdb's version includes in-frame clones alone and lacks a portion of them. The sample yields some 380,000 clones, 81% seen once. Sequences were obtained from peripheral blood. Receptors originate from a human donor with acute or convalescent COVID-19. The donor label of this sample is uncertain. Each CDR3 is given with its conserved first and last residue. D genes are given only for firm matches. Clone size is shown for a subset of rows, as once, few, many or a class of expanded clone.

TRBV6-6	TRBJ2-1	TRBD1	.	CASRDRAYNEQFF	TGTGCCAGCAGGGACAGGGCCTACAATGAGCAGTTCTTC
TRBV2	TRBJ2-7	.	.	CASSGGQGTTYEQYF	TGTGCCAGCAGTGGGGGGCAGGGGACTACGTACGAGCAGTACTTC
TRBV6-5	TRBJ2-7	TRBD1	.	CASRLQGHPSYEQYF	TGTGCCAGCAGGCTACAGGGGCACCCCTCCTACGAGCAGTACTTC
TRBV28	TRBJ1-6	TRBD1	many	CATRQGHSPLHF	TGTGCCACACGACAGGGCCATTCACCCCTCCACTTT
TRBV5-1	TRBJ1-4	TRBD1	.	CASSYQTGAGEKLFF	TGCGCCAGCAGCTACCAAACAGGGGCGGGGGAAAAACTGTTTTTT
TRBV6-1	TRBJ2-2	TRBD1	.	CASSEETGGYYTGELFF	TGTGCCAGCAGTGAAGAGACAGGGGGATATTACACCGGGGAGCTGTTTTTT
TRBV12-3/TRBV12-4	TRBJ2-1	.	.	CASSSIVNEQFF	TGTGCCAGCAGTTCCATAGTAAATGAGCAGTTCTTC
TRBV7-8	TRBJ1-4	.	.	CASSLVSEYEAGEKLFF	TGTGCCAGCAGCTTAGTTTCGGAGTACGAGGCTGGGGAAAAACTGTTTTTT
TRBV6-5	TRBJ1-5	.	.	CASTTLGSNQPQHF	TGTGCCAGCACGACCCTAGGTAGCAATCAGCCCCAGCATTTT
TRBV6-5	TRBJ1-2	.	.	CASSRQGYGYTF	TGTGCCAGCAGTCGTCAGGGTTATGGCTACACCTTC